Listed below are T cell receptor beta chains from one sample, sequenced in a study of Ad26.COV2.S vaccination and SARS-CoV-2 variants. Data came from immunoSEQ multiplex PCR; TCRdb stores just in-frame clones and leaves some out. The data show some 340,000 clones, around 81% seen once. The sequencing used peripheral blood, collected in a trial of Ad26.COV2.S vaccine versus placebo. Receptor source: a person aged 18 to 65 who received the Ad26.COV2.S COVID-19 vaccine or a placebo. CDR3s include the opening cysteine and the closing phenylalanine or tryptophan. Fields, in order: V gene, J gene, CDR3 protein.

>TRBV7-6|TRBJ2-7
CASSPTGDEQYF
>TRBV5-1|TRBJ1-1
CASSLHHRGLGGTEAFF
>TRBV28|TRBJ1-2
CASRQPVDYGYTF
>TRBV29-1|TRBJ2-1
CSVDRGYNEQFF
>TRBV6-5|TRBJ2-7
CASSRDSRVYEQYF
>TRBV7-2|TRBJ2-5
CASSLWGPSGGAQETQYF
>TRBV6-1|TRBJ1-3
CASSEQDGQAGNTIYF
>TRBV4-2|TRBJ2-5
CASSQDRGLQYF
>TRBV7-3|TRBJ2-3
CASSLNDLSTDTQYF
>TRBV2|TRBJ2-5
CASSEAKGAGETQYF
>TRBV6-1|TRBJ2-5
CASSDRARETQYF
>TRBV11-2|TRBJ1-2
CASSFNRDPNYGYTF
>TRBV11-2|TRBJ2-7
CASSYVAGRAGASYEQYF
>TRBV2|TRBJ1-6
CASKGQYNSPLHF
>TRBV27|TRBJ2-7
CASSSGTDSYEQYF
>TRBV5-6|TRBJ1-1
CASSFRQGVPFGTEAFF
>TRBV7-9|TRBJ1-1
CASSSHLHSSTEAFF